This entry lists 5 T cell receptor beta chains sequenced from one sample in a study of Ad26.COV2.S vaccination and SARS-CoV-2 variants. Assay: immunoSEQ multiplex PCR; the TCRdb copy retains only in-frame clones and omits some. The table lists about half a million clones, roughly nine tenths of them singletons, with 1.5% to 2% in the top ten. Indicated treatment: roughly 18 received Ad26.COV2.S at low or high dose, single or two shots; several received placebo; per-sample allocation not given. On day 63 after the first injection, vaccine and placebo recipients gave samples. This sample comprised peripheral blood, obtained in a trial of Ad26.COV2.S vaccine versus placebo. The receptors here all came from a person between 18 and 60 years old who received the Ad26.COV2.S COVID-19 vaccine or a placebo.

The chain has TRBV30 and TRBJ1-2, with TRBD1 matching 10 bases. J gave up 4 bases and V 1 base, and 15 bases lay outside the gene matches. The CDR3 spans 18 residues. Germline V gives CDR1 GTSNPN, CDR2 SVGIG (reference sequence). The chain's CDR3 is CAWSGIPKGTGDPYGYTF. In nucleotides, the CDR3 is TGTGCCTGGAGTGGTATCCCCAAGGGGACAGGGGACCCCTATGGCTACACCTTC. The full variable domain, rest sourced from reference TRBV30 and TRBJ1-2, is SQTIHQWPATLVQPVGSPLSLECTVEGTSNPNLYWYRQAAGRGLQLLFYSVGIGQISSEVPQNLSASRPQDRQFILSSKKLLLSDSGFYLCAWSGIPKGTGDPYGYTFGSGTRLTVV.

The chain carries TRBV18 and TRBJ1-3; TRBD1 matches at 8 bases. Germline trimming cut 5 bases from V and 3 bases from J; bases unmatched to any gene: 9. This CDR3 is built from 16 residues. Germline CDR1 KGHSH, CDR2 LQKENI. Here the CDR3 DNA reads TGTGCCAGCTCAGCCTATGACAGGGGCTATGGAAACACCATATATTTT. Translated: CASSAYDRGYGNTIYF.

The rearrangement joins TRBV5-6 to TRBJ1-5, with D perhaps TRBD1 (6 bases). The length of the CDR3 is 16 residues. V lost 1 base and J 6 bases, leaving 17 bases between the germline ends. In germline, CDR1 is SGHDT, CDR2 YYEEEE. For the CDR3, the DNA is TGTGCCAGCAGCTTGTTGGGGGCCGCGCTGGGTCAGCCCCAGCATTTT. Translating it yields CASSLLGAALGQPQHF.

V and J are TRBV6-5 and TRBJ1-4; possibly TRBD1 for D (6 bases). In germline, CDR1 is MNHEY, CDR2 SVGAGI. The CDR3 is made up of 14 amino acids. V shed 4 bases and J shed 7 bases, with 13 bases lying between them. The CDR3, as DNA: TGTGCCAGCAGTTCGGCTGGGGGGCGTGAAAAACTGTTTTTT. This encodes CASSSAGGREKLFF.

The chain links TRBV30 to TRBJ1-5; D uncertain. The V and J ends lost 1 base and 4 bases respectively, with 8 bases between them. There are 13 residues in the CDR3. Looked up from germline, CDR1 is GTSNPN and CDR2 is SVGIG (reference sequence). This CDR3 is CAWSGWINQPQHF. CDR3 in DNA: TGTGCCTGGAGTGGATGGATAAATCAGCCCCAGCATTTT.